This T cell receptor beta chain was captured in a study of blood T cell repertoires in COVID-19. Across the whole study: Specimens from acute and convalescent COVID-19 originated in the United States, Italy and Spain.

As originally analysed: For nucleated cells, counts were estimated from reference gene primer amplification. Clones were read by immunoSEQ multiplex PCR, and TCRdb kept only the in-frame ones, dropping some. V and J calls plus clone size are reproduced from that table; the DNA served to infer D and trimming. The table lists 55,000 or so clones, around nine tenths of them singletons, with around 7.1% in the top ten. The Seattle patients, enrolled during active infection, were followed longitudinally. The sequence was collected from a woman in her sixties with COVID-19, enrolled during active disease. Input material: peripheral blood.

The CDR3 is CASSLPGVHGYTF. In nucleotides, the CDR3 is TGTGCCAGCAGTTTACCAGGGGTACATGGCTACACCTTC. The rearrangement uses TRBV6-5 and TRBJ1-2; TRBD1 might be the D (6 bases). V was shortened by 4 bases and J by 6 bases, with 12 bases between the two germline ends. The CDR3 is 13 amino acids. In germline, CDR1 is MNHEY, CDR2 SVGAGI.